This T cell receptor beta chain was retrieved from a study of cytomegalovirus exposure and HLA in healthy donors. Study summary: An analysis done earlier identified more than 100 million unique TCR beta sequences from around 180 million T cells. Regarding the study as a whole: Later on, a genetic analysis was performed. It linked a missense variant in DCLRE1C with V- and J-gene trimming of TCR beta. Later analysis revealed greater clonal expansion in HLA-associated TCR beta chains than in equally common others. Presence/absence analyses treated sequencing depth as roughly uniform across donors.

60 Vbeta and 13 Jbeta primers were used in PCR. Data came from immunoSEQ multiplex PCR; TCRdb stores just in-frame clones and leaves some out. The sample has roughly 160,000 clones; around 73% are singletons. As regards this clone: The antigen is undetermined.

The CDR3 contains 13 residues. V gave up 4 bases and J gave up 3 bases, with 9 bases separating them. Germline CDR1 and CDR2: SEHNR and FQNEAQ (reference sequence). What was sequenced was PBMCs. This receptor was obtained from a young woman in good health and CMV-seropositive. J is TRBJ1-2 and V is TRBV7-9; no definite D call. CDR3 coding DNA: TGTGCCAGCAGCTCCCCCGTCTACTATGGCTACACCTTC. Its translation is CASSSPVYYGYTF.